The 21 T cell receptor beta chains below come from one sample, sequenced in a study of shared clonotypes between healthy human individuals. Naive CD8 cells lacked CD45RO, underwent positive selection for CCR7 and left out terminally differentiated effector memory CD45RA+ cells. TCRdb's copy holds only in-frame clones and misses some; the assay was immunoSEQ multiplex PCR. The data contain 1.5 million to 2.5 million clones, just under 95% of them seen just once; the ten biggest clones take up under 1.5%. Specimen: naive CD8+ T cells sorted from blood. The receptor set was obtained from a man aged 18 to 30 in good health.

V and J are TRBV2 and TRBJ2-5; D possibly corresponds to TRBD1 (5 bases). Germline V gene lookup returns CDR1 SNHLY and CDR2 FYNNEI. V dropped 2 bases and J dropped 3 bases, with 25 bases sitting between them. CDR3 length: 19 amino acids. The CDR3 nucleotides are TGTGCCAGCAGTGAAAGTCTTTGGTGGTCGGAGACAGAAAAAGAGACCCAGTACTTC. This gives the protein CASSESLWWSETEKETQYF. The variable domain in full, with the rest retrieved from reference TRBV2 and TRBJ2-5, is EPEVTQTPSHQVTQMGQEVILRCVPISNHLYFYWYRQILGQKVEFLVSFYNNEISEKSEIFDDQFSVERPDGSNFTLKIRSTKLEDSAMYFCASSESLWWSETEKETQYFGPGTRLLVL.

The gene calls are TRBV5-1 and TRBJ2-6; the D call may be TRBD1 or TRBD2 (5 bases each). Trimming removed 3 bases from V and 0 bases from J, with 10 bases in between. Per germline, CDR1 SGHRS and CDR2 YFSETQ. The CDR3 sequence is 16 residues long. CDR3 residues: CASSWDVSSGANVLTF. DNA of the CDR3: TGCGCCAGCAGCTGGGACGTTAGCTCTGGGGCCAACGTCCTGACTTTC.

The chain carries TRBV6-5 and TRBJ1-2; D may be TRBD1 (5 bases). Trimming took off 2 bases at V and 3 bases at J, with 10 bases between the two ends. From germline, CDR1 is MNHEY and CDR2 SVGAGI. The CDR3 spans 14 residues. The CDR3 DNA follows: TGTGCCAGCAGTTACGAGGAGGGGTACTATGGCTACACCTTC. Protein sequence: CASSYEEGYYGYTF.

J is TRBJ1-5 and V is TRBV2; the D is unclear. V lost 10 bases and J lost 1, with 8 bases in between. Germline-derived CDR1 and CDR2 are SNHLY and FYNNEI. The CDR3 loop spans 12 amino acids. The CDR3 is CATSRSNQPQHF. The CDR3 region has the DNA TGTGCCACTAGTCGGAGCAATCAGCCCCAGCATTTT.

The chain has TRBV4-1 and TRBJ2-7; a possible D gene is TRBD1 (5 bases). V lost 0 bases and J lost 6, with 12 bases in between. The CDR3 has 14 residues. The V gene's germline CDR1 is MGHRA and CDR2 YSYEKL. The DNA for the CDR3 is TGCGCCAGCAGCCAAGAACTAAGCAGGGTCGAGCAGTACTTC. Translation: CASSQELSRVEQYF.

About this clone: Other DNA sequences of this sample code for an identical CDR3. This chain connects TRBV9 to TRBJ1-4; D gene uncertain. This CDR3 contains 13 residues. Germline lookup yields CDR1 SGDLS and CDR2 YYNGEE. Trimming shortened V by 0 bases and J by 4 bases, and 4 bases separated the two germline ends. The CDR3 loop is CASSVGSNEKLFF. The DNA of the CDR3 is TGTGCCAGCAGCGTAGGAAGTAATGAAAAACTGTTTTTT.

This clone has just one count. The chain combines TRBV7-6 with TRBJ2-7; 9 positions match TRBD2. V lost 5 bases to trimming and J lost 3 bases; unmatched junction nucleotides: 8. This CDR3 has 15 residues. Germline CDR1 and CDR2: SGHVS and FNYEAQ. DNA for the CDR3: TGTGCCAGCAGCCCCGCTCTAGCGGGATACTACGAGCAGTACTTC. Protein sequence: CASSPALAGYYEQYF.

The CDR3 DNA sequence: TGTGCCAGCAGTTTTCCGGGACAGGGTAACTATGGCTACACCTTC. This encodes CASSFPGQGNYGYTF. This chain joins TRBV28 and TRBJ1-2; 9 bases agree with TRBD1. This CDR3 is 15 amino acids long. The germline gives CDR1 MDHEN, CDR2 SYDVKM. V was pared by 3 bases and J by 1 base, with 3 bases of the junction left unmatched.

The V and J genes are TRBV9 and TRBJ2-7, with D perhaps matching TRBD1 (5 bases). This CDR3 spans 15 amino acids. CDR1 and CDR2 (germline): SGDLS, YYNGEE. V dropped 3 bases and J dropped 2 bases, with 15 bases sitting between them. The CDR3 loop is CASSGGSSGTYEQYF. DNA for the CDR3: TGTGCCAGCAGCGGGGGTAGCTCAGGGACCTACGAGCAGTACTTC.

DNA of the CDR3: TGTGCCAGCAGTTGGGACAGGAGCTACTCCTACGAGCAGTACTTC. It codes for CASSWDRSYSYEQYF. V and J are TRBV2 and TRBJ2-7, with 8 positions matching TRBD1. CDR1 SNHLY and CDR2 FYNNEI come from the germline V gene. V shed 5 bases and J 0 bases; nucleotides not matched to a gene: 6. This CDR3 spans 15 amino acids. Full variable domain (rest looked up from reference TRBV2 and TRBJ2-7): EPEVTQTPSHQVTQMGQEVILRCVPISNHLYFYWYRQILGQKVEFLVSFYNNEISEKSEIFDDQFSVERPDGSNFTLKIRSTKLEDSAMYFCASSWDRSYSYEQYFGPGTRLTVT.

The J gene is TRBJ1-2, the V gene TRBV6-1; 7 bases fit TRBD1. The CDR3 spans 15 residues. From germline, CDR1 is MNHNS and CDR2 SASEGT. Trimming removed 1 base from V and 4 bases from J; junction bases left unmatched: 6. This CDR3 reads CASSEGGDSFYGYTF. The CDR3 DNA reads TGTGCCAGCAGTGAAGGAGGGGACAGCTTCTATGGCTACACCTTC.

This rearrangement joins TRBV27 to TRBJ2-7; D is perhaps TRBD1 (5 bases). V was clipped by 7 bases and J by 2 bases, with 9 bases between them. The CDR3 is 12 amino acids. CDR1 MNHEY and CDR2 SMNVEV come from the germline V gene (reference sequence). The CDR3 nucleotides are TGTGCCAGCAAGACAGAAGCCTACGAGCAGTACTTC. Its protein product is CASKTEAYEQYF.

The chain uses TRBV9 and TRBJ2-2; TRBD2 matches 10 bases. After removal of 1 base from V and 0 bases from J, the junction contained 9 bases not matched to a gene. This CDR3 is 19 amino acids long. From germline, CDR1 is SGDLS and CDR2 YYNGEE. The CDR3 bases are TGTGCCAGCAGCGTATACCCTACTAGCGGGGTGTCGAACACCGGGGAGCTGTTTTTT. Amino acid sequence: CASSVYPTSGVSNTGELFF.

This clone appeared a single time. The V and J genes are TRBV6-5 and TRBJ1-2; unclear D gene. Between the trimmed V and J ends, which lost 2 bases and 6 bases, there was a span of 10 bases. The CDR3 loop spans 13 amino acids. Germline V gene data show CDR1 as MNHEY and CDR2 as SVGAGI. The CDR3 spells CASSYDAIDGYTF. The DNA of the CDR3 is TGTGCCAGCAGTTACGATGCCATTGATGGCTACACCTTC.

CDR3 DNA sequence: TGTGCCAGCAGCCTCGTCACAGGGCTTGCCTACAATGAGCAGTTCTTC. This encodes CASSLVTGLAYNEQFF. The rearrangement links TRBV27 to TRBJ2-1, with D possibly TRBD1 on 6 matching bases. This CDR3 region has 16 residues. V was cut by 6 bases and J by 2 bases, with 17 bases left in between. Germline V CDR1 and CDR2: MNHEY, SMNVEV (reference sequence).

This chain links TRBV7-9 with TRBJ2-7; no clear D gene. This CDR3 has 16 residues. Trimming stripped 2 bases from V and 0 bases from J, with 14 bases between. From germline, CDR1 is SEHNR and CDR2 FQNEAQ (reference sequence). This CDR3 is CASSLNPALDSYEQYF. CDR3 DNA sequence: TGTGCCAGCAGCTTAAACCCAGCCCTGGACTCCTACGAGCAGTACTTC. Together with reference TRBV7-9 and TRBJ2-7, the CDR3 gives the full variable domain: DTGVSQNPRHKITKRGQNVTFRCDPISEHNRLYWYRQTLGQGPEFLTYFQNEAQLEKSRLLSDRFSAERPKGSFSTLEIQRTEQGDSAMYLCASSLNPALDSYEQYFGPGTRLTVT.

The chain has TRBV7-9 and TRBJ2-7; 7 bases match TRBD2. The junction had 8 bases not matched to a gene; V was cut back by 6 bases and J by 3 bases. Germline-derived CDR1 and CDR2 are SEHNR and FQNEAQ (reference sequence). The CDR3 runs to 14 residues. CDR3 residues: CASRSSGGFYEQYF. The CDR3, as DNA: TGTGCCAGCAGGTCTAGCGGAGGTTTCTACGAGCAGTACTTC. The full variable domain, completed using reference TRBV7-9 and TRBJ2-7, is DTGVSQNPRHKITKRGQNVTFRCDPISEHNRLYWYRQTLGQGPEFLTYFQNEAQLEKSRLLSDRFSAERPKGSFSTLEIQRTEQGDSAMYLCASRSSGGFYEQYFGPGTRLTVT.

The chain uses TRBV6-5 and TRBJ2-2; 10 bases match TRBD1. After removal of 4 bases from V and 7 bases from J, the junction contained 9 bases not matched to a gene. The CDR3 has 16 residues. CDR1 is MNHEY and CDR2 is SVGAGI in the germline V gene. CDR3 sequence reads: CASSWGTGEEDGELFF. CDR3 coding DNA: TGTGCCAGCAGTTGGGGGACAGGGGAAGAGGACGGGGAGCTGTTTTTT.

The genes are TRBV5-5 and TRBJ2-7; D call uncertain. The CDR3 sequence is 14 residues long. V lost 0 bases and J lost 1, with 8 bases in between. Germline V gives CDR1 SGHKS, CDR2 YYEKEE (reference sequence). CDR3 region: CASSLDVGSYEQYF. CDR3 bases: TGTGCCAGCAGCTTGGATGTGGGATCCTACGAGCAGTACTTC.

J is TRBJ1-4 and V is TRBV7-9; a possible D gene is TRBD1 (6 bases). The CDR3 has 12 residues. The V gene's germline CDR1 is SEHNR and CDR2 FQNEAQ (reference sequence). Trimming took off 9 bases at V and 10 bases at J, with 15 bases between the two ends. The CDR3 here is CASLGQYGKLFF. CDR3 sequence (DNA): TGTGCCAGTCTCGGACAGTACGGAAAACTGTTTTTT.

The CDR3 region has the DNA TGTGCCAGCAGCTTGGGGACAGGGCGTACCAAAAACATTCAGTACTTC. Encoded protein: CASSLGTGRTKNIQYF. The J gene is TRBJ2-4, the V gene TRBV5-5; TRBD1 aligns across 8 bases. This CDR3 is 16 amino acids long. Per the germline V gene, CDR1 is SGHKS and CDR2 is YYEKEE (reference sequence). J gave up 2 bases and V 0 bases, and 4 bases lay outside the gene matches.